This TCR beta chain was profiled in a study of regulatory T cells in long-lasting Graves disease. General observations from the study: A greater number of public clonotypes (about 2,900) was shared by persistent patients than by new patients (around 970). Lower TCR diversity was seen in persistent Graves' patients than in newly diagnosed ones. Persistent disease exhibited a predilection for TRBV28, TRBJ1-2 and TRBJ2-5.

Germline V gives CDR1 MNHNS, CDR2 SASEGT. V shed 8 bases, J shed 1 base, and the junction held 11 bases outside the gene matches. This CDR3 spans 15 amino acids. Libraries of TCR beta came from iRepertoire HTBI primers plus Arm-PCR of CDR3 regions. Original handling: Throughout the samples, researchers identified 62 TRBV and about 15 TRBJ segments. TCRdb analysed the multiplex PCR reads with MiXCR anew, one entry per CDR3 protein. In this record, the V and J calls reflect TCRdb's handling and not the investigators' own analysis. Of 400,000 to 600,000 distinct CDR3 sequences in the sample, roughly 21% were seen once. This clonotype was seen a handful of times. No antigen is known for it. Time point reported: persistent/refractory GD, antithyroid drugs over 5 years with positive TRAb. Construction of the TCR library relied on RNA isolated from PBMCs.

The TCR sequence derives from a female donor with Graves disease. Sequencing was performed on peripheral blood mononuclear cells (PBMCs), taken when the disease was refractory, from a patient treated with antithyroid drugs. The chain has TRBV6-1 and TRBJ2-7; 7 bases are a match to TRBD1. CDR3 in DNA: TGTGCCAGCCTTCCGGGACAGTTTTTTTCCTACGAGCAGTACTTC. The encoded protein is CASLPGQFFSYEQYF.